This is a list of T cell receptor beta chains from one sample in a study of glioma-infiltrating T cells after dendritic cell vaccination. The protocol was immunoSEQ multiplex PCR, while the TCRdb copy is restricted to in-frame clones and leaves out a portion. The data hold about 38,000 clones, with approximately 80% observed a single time. Sequenced material: blood, taken before dendritic cell vaccination. The receptors were gathered from a human donor with glioblastoma. The CDR3 runs from the conserved cysteine through the conserved F or W. The order of the fields is V gene, clone size, D gene, J gene, CDR3 protein, CDR3 DNA. The D gene is left open where the match is weak. Clone size appears in some rows only: once, few, many, or a class for an expanded clone.

>TRBV5-4|NA|NA|TRBJ1-4
CASSSRTDEKLFF
TGTGCCAGCAGCTCCCGGACAGATGAAAAACTGTTTTTT
>TRBV11-3|once|NA|TRBJ1-3
CASSLGYRDPIYF
TGTGCCAGCAGCTTAGGATACAGGGATCCCATATATTTT
>TRBV27|NA|TRBD1|TRBJ1-2
CASSFTSQGIRAYGYTF
TGTGCCAGCAGTTTTACCTCACAGGGGATCCGGGCCTATGGCTACACCTTC
>TRBV4-3|once|TRBD1|TRBJ1-2
CASSQDRNRGYGYTF
TGCGCCAGCAGCCAAGATCGGAACAGGGGATATGGCTACACCTTC
>TRBV4-1|NA|NA|TRBJ1-4
CASSLRGGARGEKLFF
TGCGCCAGCAGCCTGCGGGGGGGGGCGCGGGGTGAAAAACTGTTTTTT
>TRBV27|NA|TRBD1|TRBJ1-2
CASSRDSYTGYTF
TGTGCCAGCAGTCGGGACAGTTATACTGGCTACACCTTC
>TRBV4-2|NA|TRBD2|TRBJ2-1
CASSQDSGGYNEQFF
TGTGCCAGCAGCCAAGACAGCGGGGGGTACAATGAGCAGTTCTTC
>TRBV7-8|NA|NA|TRBJ2-7
CASSLGEVSYEQYF
TGTGCCAGCAGCTTAGGGGAGGTCTCCTACGAGCAGTACTTC
>TRBV21-1|NA|NA|TRBJ1-5
CASSKAMRQTSNQPQHF
TGTGCCAGCAGCAAAGCGATGAGACAAACCAGCAATCAGCCCCAGCATTTT
>TRBV5-4|NA|TRBD1|TRBJ1-2
CASSLEGQGSYGYTF
TGTGCCAGCAGCTTAGAAGGACAGGGATCCTATGGCTACACCTTC
>TRBV5-1|NA|TRBD2|TRBJ2-5
CASSFLLTKTGTSRETQYF
TGCGCCAGCAGCTTTCTCCTCACGAAAACCGGGACTAGCAGAGAGACCCAGTACTTC
>TRBV11-3|NA|TRBD2|TRBJ2-1
CASSSQGGGTPYVNEQFF
TGTGCCAGCAGCTCTCAGGGCGGGGGAACACCCTATGTGAATGAGCAGTTCTTC
>TRBV6-5|NA|TRBD1|TRBJ1-6
CASSSNRDSRSPLHF
TGTGCCAGCAGCAGTAACCGGGACAGCCGTTCACCCCTCCACTTT
>TRBV5-1|NA|NA|TRBJ1-5
CASRECSRDSGIVCGPQHF
TGCGCCAGCAGAGAATGTAGCCGGGACTCAGGCATTGTGTGTGGGCCCCAGCATTTT
>TRBV19|NA|NA|TRBJ2-2
CASASGQTNTGELFF
TGTGCCAGTGCTTCAGGCCAAACGAACACCGGGGAGCTGTTTTTT
>TRBV7-3|once|NA|TRBJ1-1
CASSPIPAGVTEAFF
TGTGCCAGCAGCCCAATACCCGCAGGGGTAACTGAAGCTTTCTTT
>TRBV9|NA|TRBD1|TRBJ1-6
CASSPTGAVDSPLHF
TGTGCCAGCAGCCCGACAGGGGCGGTGGATTCACCCCTCCACTTT
>TRBV27|NA|TRBD1|TRBJ1-1
CASSPIGTRGKNTEAFF
TGTGCCAGCAGTCCCATAGGAACCAGGGGGAAGAACACTGAAGCTTTCTTT
>TRBV4-3|NA|NA|TRBJ1-2
CASSQGLSGPGYGYTF
TGCGCCAGCAGCCAGGGGCTTTCGGGTCCCGGCTATGGCTACACCTTC
>TRBV2|NA|NA|TRBJ1-6
CASSDITYSPLHF
TGTGCCAGCAGTGACATTACTTATTCACCCCTCCACTTT
>TRBV7-3|once|TRBD2|TRBJ2-7
CASSLAGGRGEQYF
TGTGCCAGCAGCTTAGCGGGGGGACGTGGCGAGCAGTACTTC
>TRBV7-9|NA|NA|TRBJ1-2
CASSLALRQAPYSYTF
TGTGCCAGCAGCTTAGCGCTGAGACAGGCCCCCTATAGCTACACCTTC
>TRBV11-3|NA|TRBD2|TRBJ2-1
CASSLGRGGYNEQFF
TGTGCCAGCAGCTTAGGGCGGGGGGGGTACAATGAGCAGTTCTTC
>TRBV30|NA|TRBD1|TRBJ1-1
CARRGQGEAFF
TGTGCCAGAAGGGGACAGGGTGAAGCTTTCTTT
>TRBV5-1|NA|TRBD1|TRBJ2-3
CASSFGTGRDTQYF
TGCGCCAGCAGCTTCGGGACAGGGAGGGATACGCAGTATTTT
>TRBV7-2|NA|NA|TRBJ1-2
CASSLGAGGTGYTF
TGTGCCAGCAGCTTAGGTGCGGGCGGGACTGGCTACACCTTC
>TRBV6-5|NA|NA|TRBJ1-2
CASSRERGIYGYTF
TGTGCCAGCAGTCGAGAACGGGGGATCTATGGCTACACCTTC
>TRBV28|NA|NA|TRBJ1-5
CASSSRLGSPNQPQHF
TGTGCCAGCAGTTCACGATTGGGCAGTCCGAATCAGCCCCAGCATTTT
>TRBV10-3|few|NA|TRBJ1-5
CAISESRGQPQHF
TGTGCCATCAGTGAGTCTAGGGGTCAGCCCCAGCATTTT
>TRBV18|NA|TRBD2|TRBJ2-2
CASSPNRPAGGTGELFF
TGTGCCAGCTCACCAAATCGTCCAGCGGGGGGCACCGGGGAGCTGTTTTTT
>TRBV2|NA|NA|TRBJ2-5
CASSAQSTKETQYF
TGTGCCAGCAGCGCCCAATCCACAAAAGAGACCCAGTACTTC
>TRBV5-4|few|TRBD1|TRBJ1-2
CASSNQFTTGNYGYTF
TGTGCCAGCAGCAATCAATTTACGACAGGGAACTATGGCTACACCTTC
>TRBV19|NA|NA|TRBJ1-2
CASSIGGDYGYTF
TGTGCCAGTAGTATCGGGGGTGACTATGGCTACACCTTC
>TRBV27|NA|NA|TRBJ1-3
CASRPTGSGNTIYF
TGTGCCAGCAGGCCAACAGGTTCCGGAAACACCATATATTTT
>TRBV16|NA|TRBD1|TRBJ1-1
CASSTFGTDYMNTEAFF
TGTGCCAGCAGCACCTTTGGGACAGACTACATGAACACTGAAGCTTTCTTT
>TRBV7-2|NA|NA|TRBJ2-7
CASSLAPNYEQYF
TGTGCCAGCAGCTTAGCCCCAAACTACGAGCAGTACTTC
>TRBV28|NA|TRBD2|TRBJ2-2
CASSSWRLAGGPGELFF
TGTGCCAGCAGTTCTTGGAGACTAGCGGGGGGGCCCGGGGAGCTGTTTTTT
>TRBV7-9|once|NA|TRBJ1-2
CASSLFLLPMYGYTF
TGTGCCAGCAGCTTATTCCTTCTTCCTATGTATGGCTACACCTTC
>TRBV5-6|NA|NA|TRBJ2-7
CASSPGQKDSIYEQYF
TGTGCCAGCAGCCCCGGACAAAAGGACAGTATCTACGAGCAGTACTTC
>TRBV2|NA|NA|TRBJ2-7
CASSDWAGEQYF
TGTGCCAGCAGTGACTGGGCCGGCGAGCAGTACTTC
>TRBV11-2|NA|TRBD2|TRBJ2-1
CASSLGLAGGSGNEQFF
TGTGCCAGCAGCTTAGGACTAGCGGGGGGATCAGGCAATGAGCAGTTCTTC
>TRBV19|NA|NA|TRBJ2-5
CASSSPGLMETQYF
TGTGCCAGTAGTTCCCCGGGTCTTATGGAGACCCAGTACTTC
>TRBV2|NA|TRBD1|TRBJ2-3
CASRGTGQVDTQYF
TGTGCCAGCAGGGGGACAGGACAAGTAGATACGCAGTATTTT
>TRBV7-9|NA|TRBD1|TRBJ2-7
CASSLGQGAYEQYF
TGTGCCAGCAGCTTGGGACAGGGGGCGTACGAGCAGTACTTC
>TRBV5-6|NA|TRBD1|TRBJ2-3
CASSPGRDSGTDTQYF
TGTGCCAGCAGCCCAGGCCGGGACAGCGGCACAGATACGCAGTATTTT
>TRBV4-2|NA|TRBD1|TRBJ1-2
CASSPGQGANYGYTF
TGTGCCAGCAGCCCGGGACAGGGGGCGAACTATGGCTACACCTTC
>TRBV28|NA|TRBD1|TRBJ1-6
CASSFVGDSHNSPLHF
TGTGCCAGCAGTTTCGTTGGGGACAGCCATAATTCACCCCTCCACTTT
>TRBV7-9|once|TRBD2|TRBJ2-3
CASRTSGDSTDTQYF
TGTGCCAGCAGGACGAGCGGGGATAGCACAGATACGCAGTATTTT
>TRBV27|once|NA|TRBJ1-2
CASSTIRYYGYTF
TGTGCCAGCAGTACAATCAGATACTATGGCTACACCTTC
>TRBV27|few|NA|TRBJ2-2
CASGPFGELFF
TGTGCCAGCGGCCCTTTTGGGGAGCTGTTTTTT
>TRBV2|NA|NA|TRBJ2-7
CASSLFGGPYEQYF
TGTGCCAGCAGCTTATTTGGGGGCCCCTACGAGCAGTACTTC
>TRBV2|NA|TRBD2|TRBJ2-3
CASRKLAGVGFTDTQYF
TGTGCCAGCAGAAAACTAGCGGGGGTAGGGTTCACAGATACGCAGTATTTT
>TRBV5-1|NA|TRBD2|TRBJ2-7
CASSSSSGTGREQYF
TGCGCCAGCAGCTCCTCCAGCGGGACCGGTCGCGAGCAGTACTTC
>TRBV9|NA|TRBD1|TRBJ2-7
CASSTNRGEQYF
TGTGCCAGCAGCACCAACAGGGGCGAGCAGTACTTC
>TRBV6-1|NA|NA|TRBJ2-5
CASALDPGKTQYF
TGTGCCAGCGCTCTGGACCCAGGGAAGACCCAGTACTTC
>TRBV27|NA|TRBD1|TRBJ1-1
CASSINRGLETEAFF
TGTGCCAGCAGTATAAACAGGGGGCTGGAAACTGAAGCTTTCTTT
>TRBV27|NA|NA|TRBJ1-2
CASSPTGTHNYGYTF
TGTGCCAGCAGCCCCACCGGGACACACAACTATGGCTACACCTTC
>TRBV18|NA|TRBD1|TRBJ2-3
CASSPRPGTGTTDTQYF
TGTGCCAGCTCACCCCGTCCCGGGACAGGAACCACAGATACGCAGTATTTT
>TRBV7-2|few|NA|TRBJ1-2
CASSPGQIYGYTF
TGTGCCAGCAGCCCCGGACAGATCTATGGCTACACCTTC
>TRBV7-3|NA|NA|TRBJ1-1
CASSLMSDTEAFF
TGTGCCAGCAGCTTAATGTCAGACACTGAAGCTTTCTTT